The entry below describes one T cell receptor beta chain. The data belong to a study of T cell responses to AZD1222 COVID-19 vaccine. The overall study: Researchers grouped second doses given at about 4 or about 12 weeks into one pool.

TCRdb keeps only in-frame clones here, not all; method: immunoSEQ multiplex PCR. The profile shows more than 110,000 clones, over 90% of them singletons. J was trimmed by 0 bases and V by 5 bases; bases with no gene match: 10. This CDR3 region has 17 residues. Germline values: CDR1 MNHNY, CDR2 SVGAGI (reference sequence). The input for sequencing was peripheral blood, taken on day 0 of AZD1222 vaccination. The sequence came from an adult in good health. The chain carries TRBV6-6 and TRBJ1-5; 7 bases align to TRBD1. In DNA form, the CDR3 reads TGTGCCAGCAGTCAAACCTCCGGGACAGATAGCAATCAGCCCCAGCATTTT. Its translation: CASSQTSGTDSNQPQHF.